A single TCR beta chain is shown here with its context. This entry is derived from a study of shared T cell receptors in the human thymus. Method: immunoSEQ multiplex PCR; TCRdb's copy keeps in-frame clones and lacks some. The sample includes under 850,000 clones, 85% to 90% seen only once; the top ten take 0.0085% to 0.012%. The sample was also linked to a second study, of human thymus T cells. This second study says: Resected material from corrective heart surgery provided the thymus tissue analysed. Thymic and blood repertoires appeared to carry a bias in their V and J gene usage.

Sequencing was done on a sample of thymocytes. The sequence was collected from a boy in the first two years of life with a congenital heart defect.

The CDR3 loop is CASSYGQGSPNTGELFF. CDR3 sequence (DNA): TGTGCCAGCAGCTACGGACAGGGAAGCCCGAACACCGGGGAGCTGTTTTTT. This chain connects TRBV7-3 to TRBJ2-2; the match to TRBD1 covers 8 bases. CDR1 is SGHTA and CDR2 is FQGTGA in the germline V gene. The CDR3 covers 17 residues. The J segment lost 0 bases and the V segment lost 4 bases, leaving 7 bases of the junction unmatched.